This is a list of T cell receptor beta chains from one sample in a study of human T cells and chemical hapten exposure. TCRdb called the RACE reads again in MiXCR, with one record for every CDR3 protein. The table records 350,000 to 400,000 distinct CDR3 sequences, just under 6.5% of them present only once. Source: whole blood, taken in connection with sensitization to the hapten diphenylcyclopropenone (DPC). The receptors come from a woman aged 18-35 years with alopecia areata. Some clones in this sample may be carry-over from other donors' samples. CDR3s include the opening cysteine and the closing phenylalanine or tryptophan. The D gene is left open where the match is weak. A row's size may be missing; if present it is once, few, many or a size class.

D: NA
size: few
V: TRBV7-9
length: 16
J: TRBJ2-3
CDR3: CASSLTSTVTTDTQYF
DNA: TGTGCCAGCAGCTTAACATCCACGGTTACCACAGATACGCAGTATTTT

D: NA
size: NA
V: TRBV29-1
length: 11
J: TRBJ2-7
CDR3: CSVVDNYEQYF
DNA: TGCAGCGTTGTTGACAACTACGAGCAGTACTTC

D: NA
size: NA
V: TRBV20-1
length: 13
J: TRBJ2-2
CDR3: CSAGPHNTGELFF
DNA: TGCAGTGCCGGACCGCACAACACCGGGGAGCTGTTTTTT

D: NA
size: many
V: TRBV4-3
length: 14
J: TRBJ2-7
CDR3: CASSQDNSPYEQYF
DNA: TGCGCCAGCAGCCAAGACAACTCACCCTACGAGCAGTACTTC

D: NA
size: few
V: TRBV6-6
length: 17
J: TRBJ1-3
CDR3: CASTSWGQVLSGNTIYF
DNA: TGTGCCAGCACGAGTTGGGGACAAGTACTCTCTGGAAACACCATATATTTT

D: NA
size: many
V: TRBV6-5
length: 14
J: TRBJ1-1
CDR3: CASSYRLLNTEAFF
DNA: TGTGCCAGCAGTTACAGACTTCTGAACACTGAAGCTTTCTTT

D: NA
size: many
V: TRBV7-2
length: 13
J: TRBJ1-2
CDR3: CASSRGESYGYTF
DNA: TGTGCCAGCAGTCGCGGGGAGAGCTATGGCTACACCTTC

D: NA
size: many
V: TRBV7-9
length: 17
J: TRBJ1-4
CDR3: CASSLGDTVATNEKLFF
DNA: TGTGCCAGCAGCTTAGGGGACACGGTTGCAACTAATGAAAAACTGTTTTTT

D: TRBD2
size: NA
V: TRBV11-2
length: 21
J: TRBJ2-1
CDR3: CASSRLGTSGGAVDLYNEQFF
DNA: TGTGCCAGCAGCCGTCTCGGGACTAGCGGGGGGGCAGTGGACCTATACAATGAGCAGTTCTTC

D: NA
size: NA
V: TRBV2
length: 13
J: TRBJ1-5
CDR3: CASDGQSNQPQHF
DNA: TGTGCCAGCGATGGACAGTCCAATCAGCCCCAGCATTTT

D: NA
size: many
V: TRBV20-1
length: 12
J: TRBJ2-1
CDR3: CSAWEAKVEQFF
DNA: TGCAGTGCTTGGGAGGCGAAAGTGGAGCAGTTCTTC

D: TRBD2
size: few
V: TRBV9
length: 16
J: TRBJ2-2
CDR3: CASSVRAGADTGELFF
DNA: TGTGCCAGCAGCGTTAGAGCGGGGGCCGACACCGGGGAGCTGTTTTTT

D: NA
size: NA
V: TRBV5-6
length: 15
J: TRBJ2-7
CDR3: CASSLLGQPTHEQYF
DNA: TGTGCCAGCAGCTTGCTTGGACAGCCGACCCACGAGCAGTACTTC

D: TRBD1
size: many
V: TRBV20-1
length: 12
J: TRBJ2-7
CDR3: CSARPTGVEQYF
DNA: TGCAGTGCTAGGCCAACAGGGGTCGAGCAGTACTTC

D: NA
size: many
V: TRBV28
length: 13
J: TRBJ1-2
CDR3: CASLSVEIYGYTF
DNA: TGTGCCAGCCTCTCTGTGGAGATCTATGGCTACACCTTC

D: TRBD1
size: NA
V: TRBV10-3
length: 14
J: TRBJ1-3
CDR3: CAVRTGRSGNTIYF
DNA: TGTGCCGTCAGGACAGGTCGCTCTGGAAACACCATATATTTT

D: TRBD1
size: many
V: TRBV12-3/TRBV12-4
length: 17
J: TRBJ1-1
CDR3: CASTEAPGGQESTEAFF
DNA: TGTGCCAGCACCGAGGCCCCAGGGGGTCAAGAGAGCACTGAAGCTTTCTTT